Sequencing of this TCR beta chain was carried out in a study of CD8+CD57+ T cells in acquired aplastic anemia. Notes on the study in general: Researchers reported that CD8+ Simpson's diversity was not significantly different in patients versus controls.

This clonotype was detected only a few times. No antigen is known for it. A read error may produce the germline difference seen at one junction end. The study profiled TCR beta VDJ and CDR3 using genomic DNA as template. Using its own MiXCR run on the reads, TCRdb lists one record per CDR3 protein. The repertoire holds 150,000 to 170,000 distinct CDR3 sequences, with about 50% as singletons. For sequencing, patients were chosen who had shown expansion of CD8+CD57+ cells by flow cytometry. Everyone among the patients had severe acquired aplastic anemia. The CDR3 totals 15 residues. CDR1 and CDR2 from the germline V gene are LNHDA and SQIVND (reference sequence).

This receptor was identified in a human donor with aplastic anemia. The V call is TRBV19, the J call TRBJ1-5; D may be TRBD1 (5 bases). Sample: sorted CD4+, CD8+, or CD8+CD57+ T cells (not recorded which) from PBMCs. The CDR3, as DNA: TGTGCCAGTAGTATAAGGCAGGGAGGGTATCAGCCTCAGCATTTT. This translates into CASSIRQGGYQPQHF.